Following are 10 T cell receptor beta chains from one sample sequenced in a study of blood T cell repertoires in COVID-19. Using immunoSEQ multiplex PCR, the repertoire was profiled, and TCRdb retains in-frame clones only, with some absent. This table holds 200,000 to 250,000 clones, 86% found once. Sample: PBMCs or T cells enriched from blood (not recorded which). All receptors come from a woman between 50 and 59 years old in a cohort exposed to, infected with or recovered from COVID-19 (not recorded which).

V usage is TRBV7-2 and J usage is TRBJ1-5; no firm D call. Per germline, CDR1 SGHTA and CDR2 FQGNSA. Trimming removed 1 base from V and 0 bases from J, with 7 bases in between. This CDR3 is built from 15 residues. CDR3 nucleotide sequence: TGTGCCAGCAGCTTAGGGAGCTATAGCAATCAGCCCCAGCATTTT. This codes for CASSLGSYSNQPQHF.

This sequence joins TRBV11-1 and TRBJ1-2; maybe TRBD1 (5 bases). Looked up from germline, CDR1 is SGHAT and CDR2 is FQDESV (reference sequence). This CDR3 spans 13 amino acids. The germline V and J ends were trimmed by 0 bases and 6 bases, with 8 bases remaining between them. The CDR3 protein is CASSLAREDGYTF. In DNA form, the CDR3 reads TGTGCCAGCAGCTTAGCCAGGGAGGATGGCTACACCTTC.

The chain carries TRBV20-1 and TRBJ1-1; the match to TRBD1 covers 8 bases. CDR1 DFQATT and CDR2 SNEGSKA come from the germline V gene (reference sequence). The CDR3 runs to 11 residues. The junction had 8 bases not matched to a gene; V was cut back by 6 bases and J by 11 bases. CDR3 DNA: TGCAGTGCCAACCGGGACAGGCGGGCTTTCTTT. Amino acid sequence: CSANRDRRAFF.

The gene calls are TRBV2 and TRBJ1-2, with D maybe TRBD1 (5 bases). V gave up 6 bases and J gave up 5 bases, with 13 bases separating them. The CDR3 is 13 amino acids. The germline V gene encodes CDR1 SNHLY and CDR2 FYNNEI. The CDR3 loop reads CASSATRGYGYTF. CDR3 nucleotides: TGTGCCAGCAGCGCGACTCGGGGGTATGGCTACACCTTC.

This chain links TRBV5-1 with TRBJ2-6; 9 bases fit TRBD1. V lost 0 bases to trimming and J lost 0 bases; unmatched junction nucleotides: 16. This CDR3 is built from 22 residues. CDR1 SGHRS and CDR2 YFSETQ come from the germline V gene. As DNA, the CDR3 is TGCGCCAGCAGCTTGGGACCACCAGCGGGGACAGGGACCCGCTCTGGGGCCAACGTCCTGACTTTC. This sequence encodes CASSLGPPAGTGTRSGANVLTF. Looking up the rest from reference TRBV5-1 and TRBJ2-6 gives the full variable domain: KAGVTQTPRYLIKTRGQQVTLSCSPISGHRSVSWYQQTPGQGLQFLFEYFSETQRNKGNFPGRFSGRQFSNSRSEMNVSTLELGDSALYLCASSLGPPAGTGTRSGANVLTFGAGSRLTVL.

The V gene is TRBV10-2, the J gene TRBJ2-5; D possibly corresponds to TRBD2 (5 bases). The CDR3 has 15 residues. V lost 6 bases to trimming and J lost 2 bases, with 16 bases between them. CDR1 is WSHSY, CDR2 SAAADI, per germline. The CDR3 reads CASRHGLPGQETQYF. Here the CDR3 DNA reads TGCGCCAGCAGACACGGACTTCCCGGGCAAGAGACCCAGTACTTC.

The chain combines TRBV7-9 with TRBJ1-6; weak D call: TRBD1 (5 bases). The germline V gene encodes CDR1 SEHNR and CDR2 FQNEAQ (reference sequence). This CDR3 has 16 amino acids. Trimming shortened V by 5 bases and J by 0 bases, and 11 bases separated the two germline ends. CDR3 sequence (DNA): TGTGCCAGCAGCGACAGTCCGAGCTCCTATAATTCACCCCTCCACTTT. Protein sequence: CASSDSPSSYNSPLHF.

The chain couples TRBV23-1 to TRBJ1-5, with D unresolved. TRBV23-1 falls under the ORF class, with uncertain function. This CDR3 is 18 amino acids long. Trimming took 0 bases from V and 0 from J, leaving 15 bases between them. This CDR3 is CASSQSRHWMDSNQPQHF. Here the CDR3 DNA reads TGCGCCAGCAGTCAATCCCGACATTGGATGGATAGCAATCAGCCCCAGCATTTT.

This clone was recorded once. V usage is TRBV30 and J usage is TRBJ2-3; 9 bases agree with TRBD2. There are 14 residues in the CDR3. Trimming took 4 bases from V and 2 from J; bases not matched to a gene: 4. Per the germline V gene, CDR1 is GTSNPN and CDR2 is SVGIG (reference sequence). The CDR3 sequence is CAWTGTSSTDTQYF. Here the CDR3 DNA reads TGTGCCTGGACTGGGACTAGCTCCACAGATACGCAGTATTTT.

This chain links TRBV30 with TRBJ1-1; TRBD1 aligns across 9 bases. CDR1 GTSNPN and CDR2 SVGIG come from the germline V gene (reference sequence). The J segment lost 3 bases and the V segment lost 0 bases, leaving 2 bases of the junction unmatched. The CDR3 is made up of 14 amino acids. Here the CDR3 reads CAWSVQGADTEAFF. The CDR3 nucleotides are TGTGCCTGGAGTGTACAGGGGGCCGACACTGAAGCTTTCTTT. The full variable domain, rest sourced from reference TRBV30 and TRBJ1-1, is SQTIHQWPATLVQPVGSPLSLECTVEGTSNPNLYWYRQAAGRGLQLLFYSVGIGQISSEVPQNLSASRPQDRQFILSSKKLLLSDSGFYLCAWSVQGADTEAFFGQGTRLTVV.